This T cell receptor (beta chain) appears in the sequencing data of a study of neoadjuvant anti-PD-1 for oral cavity cancer. Study-wide context: Patients without progression received a fourth nivolumab dose around day 43, then surgical resection on days 50-56. Study-wide points: TCR analyses covered only a few patients per response group.

Deletions cut 0 bases from V and 6 bases from J, with 14 bases between. Germline V CDR1 and CDR2: SQVTM, ANQGSEA. The CDR3 is made up of 14 amino acids. This clone was counted a single time. As yet, its antigen is unknown. Clones were sequenced by immunoSEQ multiplex PCR, and TCRdb holds only the in-frame ones, with some missing. In the table there are some 16,000 clones, roughly 69% of which are singletons. The gene calls are TRBV29-1 and TRBJ2-5, with a possible D match to TRBD2 (5 bases). Specimen: PBMCs, collected before nivolumab (anti-PD-1) treatment. The TCR was taken from a person between 40 and 85 years old with oral cavity squamous cell carcinoma. Here the CDR3 DNA reads TGCAGCGTTGAAGAGGAGCGGCCCGGGAAGACCCAGTACTTC. It encodes CSVEEERPGKTQYF.